This entry concerns a single T cell receptor (beta chain). The sample comes from a study of blood T cell repertoires in COVID-19. Study background: T cells, B-cell-depleted T cells, or PBMCs provided the cDNA or gDNA that served as material.

TCRdb keeps only in-frame clones here, not all; method: immunoSEQ multiplex PCR. The sample contains around 100,000 clones, around 91% of which appear only once. Germline CDR1 is ENHRY and CDR2 is SYGVKD. V lost 6 bases to trimming and J lost 7 bases; unmatched junction nucleotides: 8. This CDR3 has 14 residues. The receptor was derived from an elderly woman with acute or convalescent COVID-19. This rearrangement joins TRBV10-3 to TRBJ2-7; 11 positions match TRBD2. The sample comprised peripheral blood. Written as DNA, the CDR3 is TGTGCCATCAGGGAACTAGCGGGGGCTTATGAGCAGTACTTC. Translating gives CAIRELAGAYEQYF.